This TCR beta chain was profiled in a study of human T cells and chemical hapten exposure. Findings and limits, study-wide: The study found that DPC sensitization did not change TCRs above 1 in 1000 frequency.

V lost 4 bases, J lost 6 bases, and 17 bases lay in between. Germline V gives CDR1 SGDLS, CDR2 YYNGEE. The CDR3 is 15 amino acids. Time point defined: patch test 2, 6 weeks after DPC sensitization. Regarding treatment: therapeutic diphenylcyclopropenone sensitization with weekly scalp DPC. The template was total RNA from unfractionated whole blood. Donors, patients with alopecia ranging from 18 to 70 years old and judged suitable for DPC, provided samples. As to this clonotype: Its specificity is not known.

TCRdb redid the calling of the RACE reads with MiXCR, one entry per CDR3 protein. This sample has about 42,000 distinct CDR3 sequences, with roughly 9% found just once. The material sequenced was whole blood, taken in connection with sensitization to the hapten diphenylcyclopropenone (DPC). This sequence was found in a woman in her 30s with alopecia areata. Some clones in this sample may be carry-over from other donors' samples. The chain uses TRBV9 and TRBJ2-1, with a possible D match to TRBD2 (5 bases). CDR3 amino acids: CASSSGPTPSNEQFF. CDR3 nucleotides: TGTGCCAGCAGCAGCGGACCAACACCCTCCAATGAGCAGTTCTTC. The full variable domain, with the rest looked up from reference TRBV9 and TRBJ2-1, is DSGVTQTPKHLITATGQRVTLRCSPRSGDLSVYWYQQSLDQGLQFLIQYYNGEERAKGNILERFSAQQFPDLHSELNLSSLELGDSALYFCASSSGPTPSNEQFFGPGTRLTVL.